This record looks at one T cell receptor beta chain sequence and its context. The sample originates from a study of blood T cell repertoires in COVID-19. Germline loops: CDR1 LGHDT, CDR2 YNNKEL (reference sequence). CDR3 length: 15 amino acids. J was trimmed by 4 bases and V by 4 bases; bases with no gene match: 4. Assay: immunoSEQ multiplex PCR; the TCRdb copy retains only in-frame clones and omits some. Seen here are over 200,000 clones, roughly nine tenths observed once, and the top ten hold about an eighth. This sequence joins TRBV3-1 (or the pseudogene TRBV3-2) and TRBJ2-1; 10 bases fit TRBD2. Sequencing was done on a sample of peripheral blood. This sequence originates from a woman aged 18-30 years who had recovered from COVID-19. This CDR3 reads CASSRTSGSYNEQFF. Here the CDR3 DNA reads TGTGCCAGCAGCCGGACTAGCGGATCATACAATGAGCAGTTCTTC.